This TCR beta chain was observed in a study of regulatory T cells in long-lasting Graves disease. Looking at the study overall: Graves' patients diagnosed newly had used antithyroid drugs under 3 months. Findings and limits, study-wide: TRBV28, TRBJ1-2 and TRBJ2-5 were favored in persistent disease.

As for time point: newly diagnosed GD, antithyroid drugs for less than 3 months. From PBMCs, RNA was extracted and then used to make the TCR library. With 8 bases removed from V and 4 bases from J, the gap between germline ends came to 24 bases. Germline CDR1 and CDR2: LNHDA and SQIVND (reference sequence). The length of the CDR3 is 17 residues. Ten or more counts support this clonotype. Its antigen is currently unknown. CDR3-region Arm-PCR and iRepertoire HTBI primers produced the TCR beta libraries. TCRdb reprocessed the multiplex PCR reads with MiXCR, giving one entry per CDR3 protein. The repertoire includes around 480,000 distinct CDR3 sequences, about 16% of them detected once, and roughly 25% sits in the top ten. These same data were also listed under a study on T cells in Graves' hyperthyroidism and ophthalmopathy. That source notes: The authors deemed Graves' hyperthyroidism stable absent ophthalmopathy progression within 18 months. For the diagnoses, clinical symptoms, serum thyroxine and TRAb, thyroid ultrasound and orbital computed tomography were used.

The chain couples TRBV19 to TRBJ1-5; possibly TRBD1 for D (6 bases). The receptor comes from a woman aged 35-60 years with Graves disease. The sample was peripheral blood mononuclear cells (PBMCs), taken at new diagnosis, from a patient treated with antithyroid drugs. For the CDR3, the DNA is TGTGCCAGTCGTTCGATTGGAGGTGGACAGTTTAATCAGCCCCAGCATTTT. It codes for CASRSIGGGQFNQPQHF.